The 21 T cell receptor beta chains reported below all come from one sample, sequenced in a study of PD-1 blockade in classical Hodgkin lymphoma. There was relapse after autologous stem cell transplantation in every patient, and there was variation in brentuximab vedotin exposure. Magnetic negative selection served to purify CD4+ T cells out of PBMCs that had been thawed. The assay was immunoSEQ multiplex PCR, and TCRdb's table has in-frame clones only and misses some. The sample records around 6,700 clones, 70% to 80% being singletons. The specimen was CD4+ T cells from blood, collected at baseline. Source of these receptors: a human donor with classical Hodgkin lymphoma.

This clone came up once. Here the CDR3 reads CASSKGHANTGELFF. The CDR3 nucleotides read TGTGCCAGTAGTAAAGGACACGCGAACACCGGGGAGCTGTTTTTT. The rearrangement uses TRBV19 and TRBJ2-2, with TRBD1 as a possible D gene (5 bases). The CDR3 consists of 15 residues. The germline gives CDR1 LNHDA, CDR2 SQIVND (reference sequence). Trimming removed 4 bases at V and 0 bases at J, with 9 bases between.

Here the CDR3 reads CASSLYRGQSNQPQHF. The CDR3 bases are TGTGCCAGCAGTTTATACAGGGGGCAAAGCAATCAGCCCCAGCATTTT. The gene calls are TRBV28 and TRBJ1-5; 9 nucleotides align to TRBD1. CDR1 MDHEN and CDR2 SYDVKM come from the germline V gene. The CDR3 contains 16 residues. The V gene end was trimmed by 1 base and the J gene end by 1 base; junction bases not matched to a gene: 2.

The chain is built from TRBV19 and TRBJ2-3; TRBD1 might be the D (6 bases). CDR1 LNHDA and CDR2 SQIVND come from the germline V gene (reference sequence). Trimming took off 5 bases at V and 6 bases at J, with 18 bases between the two ends. The CDR3 is 15 residues long. CDR3 in amino acids: CASSPRDIYRDTQYF. In DNA, the CDR3 is TGTGCCAGTAGTCCCCGGGACATCTATCGGGATACGCAGTATTTT.

The J gene is TRBJ2-3, the V gene TRBV5-1; D gene unclear. The CDR3 runs to 15 residues. CDR1 is SGHRS and CDR2 is YFSETQ in the germline V gene. V was cut by 5 bases and J by 2 bases, with 15 bases left in between. The CDR3, as DNA: TGCGCCAGCAGTTCTTTCGACACCTACACAGATACGCAGTATTTT. This encodes CASSSFDTYTDTQYF.

The chain has TRBV19 and TRBJ1-5; D gene unclear. CDR3 length equals 15 residues. Germline CDR1 LNHDA, CDR2 SQIVND (reference sequence). Trimming pared 5 bases from V and 0 bases from J, leaving 11 bases between. CDR3 sequence reads: CASSLQIASNQPQHF. The CDR3 DNA reads TGTGCCAGTAGTCTACAGATTGCTAGCAATCAGCCCCAGCATTTT.

The chain couples TRBV7-2 to TRBJ1-1; D gene unclear. The CDR3 runs 14 residues. The V gene's germline CDR1 is SGHTA and CDR2 FQGNSA. The V gene lost 2 bases and the J gene lost 10 bases, with 17 bases spanning the gap. The CDR3 nucleotides are TGTGCCAGCAGCTTATCCCCCAGGATGGTTGGAGCTTTCTTT. This sequence encodes CASSLSPRMVGAFF.

The chain links TRBV11-1 to TRBJ2-1; tentatively, D is TRBD2 (5 bases). In germline, CDR1 is SGHAT, CDR2 FQDESV (reference sequence). This CDR3 contains 15 residues. Trimming shortened V by 1 base and J by 4 bases, and 11 bases separated the two germline ends. The CDR3 spells CASSLEWTGYNEQFF. The CDR3 bases are TGTGCCAGCAGCTTAGAGTGGACGGGATACAATGAGCAGTTCTTC.

The gene calls are TRBV4-1 and TRBJ1-1; a weak D match, TRBD1 (5 bases). V was shortened by 5 bases and J by 4 bases, with 14 bases between the two germline ends. CDR1 and CDR2 (germline): MGHRA, YSYEKL. This CDR3 is built from 14 residues. The CDR3 sequence: CASSGPLRGTEAFF. The DNA for the CDR3 is TGCGCCAGCAGCGGGCCACTGAGGGGCACTGAAGCTTTCTTT.

The V and J genes are TRBV25-1 and TRBJ2-4, with 7 bases identical to TRBD1. The CDR3 has 17 residues. The germline V gene encodes CDR1 MGHDK and CDR2 SYGVNS. V lost 4 bases and J lost 0; bases outside the gene matches: 9. The CDR3 here is CASSGGQAPLAKNIQYF. The CDR3 DNA is TGTGCCAGCAGTGGCGGACAGGCTCCTTTAGCCAAAAACATTCAGTACTTC. The full variable domain, in which reference TRBV25-1 and TRBJ2-4 provide the parts outside the CDR3, is EADIYQTPRYLVIGTGKKITLECSQTMGHDKMYWYQQDPGMELHLIHYSYGVNSTEKGDLSSESTVSRIRTEHFPLTLESARPSHTSQYLCASSGGQAPLAKNIQYFGAGTRLSVL.

V usage is TRBV11-2 and J usage is TRBJ2-7; 9 bases are shared with TRBD1. The germline CDR1 and CDR2 sequences are SGHAT and FQNNGV. The length of the CDR3 is 17 residues. V gave up 5 bases and J gave up 5 bases; unmatched junction bases: 16. CDR3 DNA sequence: TGTGCCAGCAGCCCAAGGCTCGGGACAGGGAAGAATCACGAGCAGTACTTC. Translated: CASSPRLGTGKNHEQYF.

The rearrangement uses TRBV4-3 and TRBJ2-3, with TRBD2 matching 10 bases. Per the germline V gene, CDR1 is LGHNA and CDR2 is YSLEER. V lost 1 base to trimming and J lost 9 bases; unmatched junction nucleotides: 13. The CDR3 consists of 17 residues. CDR3 sequence (DNA): TGCGCCAGCAGCCAAGGAGGACTAGCGGCCTGGTCGGAGACGCAGTATTTT. Translating gives CASSQGGLAAWSETQYF.

This clone was detected only a few times. The J gene is TRBJ2-7, the V gene TRBV6-1; 8 nucleotides line up with TRBD1. Per germline, CDR1 MNHNS and CDR2 SASEGT. Germline trimming cut 6 bases from V and 1 base from J; bases unmatched to any gene: 8. The CDR3 has 15 residues. CDR3 residues: CASSVTGDPSYEQYV. The CDR3 DNA reads TGTGCCAGCAGCGTGACAGGGGACCCTTCCTACGAGCAGTACGTC.

The J gene is TRBJ2-1, the V gene TRBV10-3, with TRBD2 identical over 7 bases. CDR1 ENHRY and CDR2 SYGVKD come from the germline V gene. The CDR3 is 14 amino acids. V dropped 3 bases and J dropped 5; count of bases not matched to a gene: 4. The CDR3 DNA follows: TGTGCCATCAGTGAAGCGGGGTGGGACAATGAGCAGTTCTTC. Protein: CAISEAGWDNEQFF.

The chain carries TRBV7-9 and TRBJ1-6, with D uncertain. V dropped 2 bases and J dropped 8 bases, with 13 bases sitting between them. This CDR3 has 15 amino acids. Germline V gene data show CDR1 as SEHNR and CDR2 as FQNEAQ (reference sequence). The CDR3 region has the DNA TGTGCCAGCAGCTTATTGCCAGGATCGCATTCACCCCTCCACTTT. Translating it yields CASSLLPGSHSPLHF.

The gene calls are TRBV5-4 and TRBJ2-7; a possible D gene is TRBD1 (6 bases). V lost 2 bases to trimming and J lost 5 bases, with 17 bases between them. The CDR3 sequence is 15 residues long. Germline CDR1 reads SGHNT; CDR2 reads YYREEE (reference sequence). The CDR3 region has the DNA TGTGCCAGCAGCTTATCCGGGACACGAAACCACGAGCAGTACTTC. This sequence encodes CASSLSGTRNHEQYF. The full variable domain, with the rest looked up from reference TRBV5-4 and TRBJ2-7, is ETGVTQSPTHLIKTRGQQVTLRCSSQSGHNTVSWYQQALGQGPQFIFQYYREEENGRGNFPPRFSGLQFPNYSSELNVNALELDDSALYLCASSLSGTRNHEQYFGPGTRLTVT.

The CDR3 coding sequence is TGTGCCAGCAGCCTCGAGTTTGAGGGGTCCACGGCCCAGCATTTT. Translation: CASSLEFEGSTAQHF. V and J are TRBV7-2 and TRBJ1-5; D might be TRBD1 (5 bases). Trimming took off 5 bases at V and 11 bases at J, with 22 bases between the two ends. Germline-derived CDR1 and CDR2 are SGHTA and FQGNSA. This CDR3 has 15 residues.

The V call is TRBV28, the J call TRBJ1-4; possibly TRBD1 for D (5 bases). CDR1 and CDR2 (germline): MDHEN, SYDVKM. Between the trimmed V and J ends, which lost 5 bases and 6 bases, there was a span of 16 bases. This CDR3 comprises 15 residues. This CDR3 is CASSASGWADEKLFF. The CDR3 nucleotides read TGTGCCAGCAGTGCGTCAGGGTGGGCGGATGAAAAACTGTTTTTT.

The chain has TRBV9 and TRBJ2-7; D is uncertain. CDR3 length equals 14 residues. Germline loops: CDR1 SGDLS, CDR2 YYNGEE. V gave up 0 bases and J gave up 3 bases, with 10 bases separating them. CDR3 in amino acids: CASSVGPVFYEQYF. Written as DNA, the CDR3 is TGTGCCAGCAGCGTAGGCCCCGTCTTCTACGAGCAGTACTTC.

This chain connects TRBV19 to TRBJ1-5, with D uncertain. The CDR3 is made up of 13 amino acids. Trimming left V 5 bases short and J 5 bases short, with 10 bases between. The V gene's germline CDR1 is LNHDA and CDR2 SQIVND (reference sequence). CDR3 bases: TGTGCCAGTAGTTTGTCAGTCCATCAGCCCCAGCATTTT. The encoded protein is CASSLSVHQPQHF.

The rearrangement links TRBV5-5 to TRBJ1-5; no definite D call. With 4 bases removed from V and 3 bases from J, the gap between germline ends came to 14 bases. The length of the CDR3 is 15 residues. Germline CDR1 SGHKS, CDR2 YYEKEE (reference sequence). CDR3 amino acids: CASSPEGRTNQPQHF. DNA of the CDR3: TGTGCCAGCAGCCCGGAAGGTCGGACCAATCAGCCCCAGCATTTT.

This clone appeared once. The chain recombines TRBV5-4 with TRBJ2-1, with 11 bases identical to TRBD2. This CDR3 contains 16 residues. The junction had 10 bases not matched to a gene; V was cut back by 1 base and J by 10 bases. The V gene's germline CDR1 is SGHNT and CDR2 YYREEE (reference sequence). CDR3 residues: CASSLKRLAGGPEQFF. CDR3 in DNA: TGTGCCAGCAGCTTGAAGCGGCTAGCGGGAGGTCCCGAGCAGTTCTTC.